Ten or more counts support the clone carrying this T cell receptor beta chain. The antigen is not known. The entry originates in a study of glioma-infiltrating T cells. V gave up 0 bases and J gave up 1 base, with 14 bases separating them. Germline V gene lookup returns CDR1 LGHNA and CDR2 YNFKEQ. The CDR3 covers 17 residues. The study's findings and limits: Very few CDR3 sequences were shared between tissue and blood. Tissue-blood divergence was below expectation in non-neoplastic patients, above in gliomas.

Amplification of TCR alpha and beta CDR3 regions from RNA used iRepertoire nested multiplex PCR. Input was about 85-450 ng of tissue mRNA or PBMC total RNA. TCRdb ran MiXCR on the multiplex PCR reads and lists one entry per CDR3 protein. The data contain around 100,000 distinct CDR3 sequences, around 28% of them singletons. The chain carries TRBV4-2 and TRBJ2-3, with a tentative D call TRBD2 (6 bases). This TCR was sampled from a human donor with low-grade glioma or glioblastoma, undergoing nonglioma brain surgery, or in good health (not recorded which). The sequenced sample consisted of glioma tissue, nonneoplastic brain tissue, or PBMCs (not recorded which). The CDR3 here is CASSQDRRSGGTDTQYF. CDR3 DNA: TGTGCCAGCAGCCAAGATCGTCGTAGCGGAGGCACAGATACGCAGTATTTT.